This T cell receptor beta chain was identified in a study of patients and donors after allogeneic stem cell transplantation. One entry per CDR3 protein results from TCRdb running MiXCR on the RT-PCR reads. The repertoire consists of approximately 99,000 distinct CDR3 sequences, with less than 45% occurring once and the leading ten covering 27%. This clonotype has more than one count but fewer than ten. V lost 7 bases and J 0 bases, leaving 12 bases between the germline ends. Germline-derived CDR1 and CDR2 are SQVTM and ANQGSEA. The CDR3 runs 13 residues. This receptor was obtained from a human donor who was either an allogeneic HSCT recipient or a stem cell or donor lymphocyte infusion donor (not recorded which). It is not recorded whose cells these are; they may come from a transplant donor. This sequence joins TRBV29-1 and TRBJ1-1, with D unresolved. Sequencing used blood, either unsorted or a sorted T cell fraction (not recorded which). CDR3 in DNA: TGCAGCGCTCGGTGGGTCATGAACACTGAAGCTTTCTTT. Its protein is CSARWVMNTEAFF.